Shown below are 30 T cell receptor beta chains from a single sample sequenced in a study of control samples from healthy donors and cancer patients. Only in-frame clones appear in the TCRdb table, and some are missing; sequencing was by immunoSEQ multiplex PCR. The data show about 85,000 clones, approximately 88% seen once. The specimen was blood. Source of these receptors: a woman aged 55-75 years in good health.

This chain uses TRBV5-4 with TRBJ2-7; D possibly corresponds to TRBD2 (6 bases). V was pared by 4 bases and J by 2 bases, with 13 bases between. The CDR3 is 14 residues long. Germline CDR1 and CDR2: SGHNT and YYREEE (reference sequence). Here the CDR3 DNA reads TGTGCCAGCAGCCCGGGACGGGGGACCTACGAGCAGTACTTC. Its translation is CASSPGRGTYEQYF. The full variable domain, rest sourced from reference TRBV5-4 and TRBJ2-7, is ETGVTQSPTHLIKTRGQQVTLRCSSQSGHNTVSWYQQALGQGPQFIFQYYREEENGRGNFPPRFSGLQFPNYSSELNVNALELDDSALYLCASSPGRGTYEQYFGPGTRLTVT.

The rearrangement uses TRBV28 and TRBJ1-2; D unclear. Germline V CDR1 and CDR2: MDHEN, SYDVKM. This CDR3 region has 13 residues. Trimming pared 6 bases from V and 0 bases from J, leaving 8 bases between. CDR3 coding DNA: TGTGCCAGCAGCAGTAAACCTAACTATGGCTACACCTTC. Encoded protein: CASSSKPNYGYTF.

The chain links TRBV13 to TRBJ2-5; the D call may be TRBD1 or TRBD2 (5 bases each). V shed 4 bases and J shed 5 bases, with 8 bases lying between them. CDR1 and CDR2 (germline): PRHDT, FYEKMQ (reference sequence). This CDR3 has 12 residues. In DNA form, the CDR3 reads TGTGCCAGCAGCTACGGGACGGAGACCCAGTACTTC. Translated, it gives CASSYGTETQYF.

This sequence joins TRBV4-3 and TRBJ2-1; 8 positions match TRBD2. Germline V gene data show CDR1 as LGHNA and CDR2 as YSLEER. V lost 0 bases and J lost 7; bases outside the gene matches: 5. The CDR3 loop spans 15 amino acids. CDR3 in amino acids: CASSQDSGAWNEQFF. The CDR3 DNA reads TGCGCCAGCAGCCAAGATAGCGGGGCTTGGAATGAGCAGTTCTTC.

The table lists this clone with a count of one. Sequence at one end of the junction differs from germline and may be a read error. The chain's CDR3 is CASSVAGTRSEAFF. Written as DNA, the CDR3 is TGTGCCAGCAGCGTAGCCGGGACAAGGTCTGAAGCTTTCTTT. The V and J genes are TRBV7-2 and TRBJ1-1; perhaps TRBD1 as D (6 bases). CDR3 size: 14 residues. Per the germline V gene, CDR1 is SGHTA and CDR2 is FQGNSA.

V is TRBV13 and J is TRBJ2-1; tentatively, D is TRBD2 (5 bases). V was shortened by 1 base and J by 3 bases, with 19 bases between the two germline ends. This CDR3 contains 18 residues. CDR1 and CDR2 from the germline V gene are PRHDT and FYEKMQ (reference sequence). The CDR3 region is CASSLDPTAGGGYNEQFF. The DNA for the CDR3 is TGTGCCAGCAGCTTAGACCCAACCGCGGGTGGTGGCTACAATGAGCAGTTCTTC.

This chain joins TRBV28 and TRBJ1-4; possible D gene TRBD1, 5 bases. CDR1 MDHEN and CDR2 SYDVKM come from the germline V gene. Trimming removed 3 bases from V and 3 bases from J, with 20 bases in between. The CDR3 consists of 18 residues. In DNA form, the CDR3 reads TGTGCCAGCAGTTTGGGGGACTTCGGGGCGACCCCTAATGAAAAACTGTTTTTT. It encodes CASSLGDFGATPNEKLFF.

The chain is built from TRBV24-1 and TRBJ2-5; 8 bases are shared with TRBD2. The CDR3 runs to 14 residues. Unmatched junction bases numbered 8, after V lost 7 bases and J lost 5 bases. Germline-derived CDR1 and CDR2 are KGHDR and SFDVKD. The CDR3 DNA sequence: TGTGCCACCAGCCCGGGGGGGCCTTACGAGACCCAGTACTTC. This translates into CATSPGGPYETQYF.

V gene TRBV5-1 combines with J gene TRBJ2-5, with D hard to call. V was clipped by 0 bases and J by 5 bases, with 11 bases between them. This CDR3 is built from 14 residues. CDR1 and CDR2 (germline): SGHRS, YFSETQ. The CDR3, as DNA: TGCGCCAGCAGCTTGGGCGAGAGGTGGGAGACCCAGTACTTC. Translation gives CASSLGERWETQYF.

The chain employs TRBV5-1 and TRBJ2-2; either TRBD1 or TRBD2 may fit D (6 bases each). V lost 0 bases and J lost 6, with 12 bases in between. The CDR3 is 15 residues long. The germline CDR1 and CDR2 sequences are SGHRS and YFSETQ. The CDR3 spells CASSLVAGEAGELFF. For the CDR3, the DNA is TGCGCCAGCAGCTTGGTGGCAGGGGAGGCCGGGGAGCTGTTTTTT.

DNA for the CDR3: TGCGCCAGCAGCCAAGACGAACCCTCACCCCTCCACTTT. This gives the protein CASSQDEPSPLHF. The chain recombines TRBV4-1 with TRBJ1-6; no definite D call. CDR1 and CDR2 (germline): MGHRA, YSYEKL. V dropped 0 bases and J dropped 10 bases, with 7 bases sitting between them. The CDR3 extends over 13 amino acids.

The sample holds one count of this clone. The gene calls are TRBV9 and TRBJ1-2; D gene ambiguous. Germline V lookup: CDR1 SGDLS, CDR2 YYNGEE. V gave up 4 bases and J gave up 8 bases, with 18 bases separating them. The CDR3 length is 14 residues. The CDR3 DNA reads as TGTGCCAGCAGCCCAGACGAGGGCCGTGGAGGCTACACCTTC. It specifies CASSPDEGRGGYTF.

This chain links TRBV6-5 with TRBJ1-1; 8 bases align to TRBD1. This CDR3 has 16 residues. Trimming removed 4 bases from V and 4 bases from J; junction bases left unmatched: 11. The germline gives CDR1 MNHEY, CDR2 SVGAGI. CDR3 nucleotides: TGTGCCAGCAGTTCCTCAAGGACAGGGCGGGTCACTGAAGCTTTCTTT. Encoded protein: CASSSSRTGRVTEAFF.

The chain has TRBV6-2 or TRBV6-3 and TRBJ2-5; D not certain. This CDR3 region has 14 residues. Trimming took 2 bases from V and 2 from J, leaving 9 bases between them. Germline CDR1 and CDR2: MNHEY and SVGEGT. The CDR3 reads CASSYQTEQETQYF. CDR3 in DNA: TGTGCCAGCAGTTACCAGACTGAACAAGAGACCCAGTACTTC.

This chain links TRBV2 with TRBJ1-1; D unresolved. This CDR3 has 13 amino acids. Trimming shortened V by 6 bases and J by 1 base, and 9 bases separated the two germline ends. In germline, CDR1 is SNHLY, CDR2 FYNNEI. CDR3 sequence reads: CASSSNPNTEAFF. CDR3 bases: TGTGCCAGCAGCTCCAATCCGAACACTGAAGCTTTCTTT.

The CDR3: CASSAGNSGANVLTF. CDR3 in DNA: TGCGCCAGCAGCGCCGGGAACTCTGGGGCCAACGTCCTGACTTTC. The chain is built from TRBV5-1 and TRBJ2-6; D might be TRBD2 (5 bases). Trimming shortened V by 4 bases and J by 0 bases, and 8 bases separated the two germline ends. Germline V gene sequence: CDR1 SGHRS, CDR2 YFSETQ. CDR3 length: 15 amino acids.

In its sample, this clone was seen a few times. The CDR3 here is CASSLDSRGRTEAFF. In DNA form, the CDR3 reads TGTGCCAGCAGCTTGGATTCTAGGGGGAGAACTGAAGCTTTCTTT. The chain recombines TRBV5-4 with TRBJ1-1; maybe TRBD1 (6 bases). CDR3 length equals 15 residues. V was cut by 0 bases and J by 5 bases, with 14 bases left in between. Per germline, CDR1 SGHNT and CDR2 YYREEE (reference sequence).

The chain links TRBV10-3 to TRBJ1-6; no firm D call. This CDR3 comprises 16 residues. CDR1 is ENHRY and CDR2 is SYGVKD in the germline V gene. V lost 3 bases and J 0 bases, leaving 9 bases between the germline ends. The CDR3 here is CAISDVTNSYNSPLHF. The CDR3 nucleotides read TGTGCCATCAGTGATGTTACGAACTCCTATAATTCACCCCTCCACTTT.

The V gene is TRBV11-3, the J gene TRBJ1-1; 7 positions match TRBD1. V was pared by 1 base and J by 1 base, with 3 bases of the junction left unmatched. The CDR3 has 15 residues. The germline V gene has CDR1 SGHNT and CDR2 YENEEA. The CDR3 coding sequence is TGTGCCAGCAGCTTAGTGGCAGGGGGGAACACTGAAGCTTTCTTT. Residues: CASSLVAGGNTEAFF.

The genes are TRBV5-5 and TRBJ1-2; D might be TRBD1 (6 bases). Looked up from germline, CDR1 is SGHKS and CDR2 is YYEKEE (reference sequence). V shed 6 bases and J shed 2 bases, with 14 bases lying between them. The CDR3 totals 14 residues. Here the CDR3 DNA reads TGTGCCAGCACCGGAACTGACAGGAACTATGGCTACACCTTC. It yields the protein CASTGTDRNYGYTF.

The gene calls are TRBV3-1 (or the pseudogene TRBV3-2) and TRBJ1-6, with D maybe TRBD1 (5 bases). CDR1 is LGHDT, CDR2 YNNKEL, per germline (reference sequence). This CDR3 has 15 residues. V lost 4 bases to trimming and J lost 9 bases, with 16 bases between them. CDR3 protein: CASSPTLKGSSPLHF. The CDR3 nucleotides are TGTGCCAGCAGCCCTACCCTAAAGGGGAGTTCACCCCTCCACTTT.

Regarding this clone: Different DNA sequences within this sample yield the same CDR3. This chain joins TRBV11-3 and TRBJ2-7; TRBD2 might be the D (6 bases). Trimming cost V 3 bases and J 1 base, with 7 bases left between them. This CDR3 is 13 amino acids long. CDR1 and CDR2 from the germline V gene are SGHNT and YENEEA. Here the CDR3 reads CASSLGGSYEQYF. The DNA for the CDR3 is TGTGCCAGCAGCTTGGGGGGATCCTACGAGCAGTACTTC.

For the CDR3, the DNA is TGTGCCTGGGGGAGCGGAGCATCCTACGAGCAGTACTTC. It yields the protein CAWGSGASYEQYF. The rearrangement joins TRBV30 to TRBJ2-7, with D possibly matching TRBD2 (5 bases). The CDR3 loop spans 13 amino acids. Germline V lookup: CDR1 GTSNPN, CDR2 SVGIG (reference sequence). V was clipped by 5 bases and J by 1 base, with 12 bases between them.

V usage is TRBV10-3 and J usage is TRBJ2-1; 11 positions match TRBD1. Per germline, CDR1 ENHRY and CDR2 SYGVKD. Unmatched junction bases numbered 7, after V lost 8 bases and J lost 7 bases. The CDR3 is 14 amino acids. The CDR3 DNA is TGTGCCATCCAAGGACAGGGGGCGAAAAATGAGCAGTTCTTC. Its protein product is CAIQGQGAKNEQFF.

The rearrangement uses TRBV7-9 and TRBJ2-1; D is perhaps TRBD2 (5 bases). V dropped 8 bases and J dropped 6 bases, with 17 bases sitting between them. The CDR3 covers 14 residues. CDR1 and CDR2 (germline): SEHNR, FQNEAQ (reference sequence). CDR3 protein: CASPSGSGGNEQFF. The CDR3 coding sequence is TGTGCCAGCCCTTCTGGGTCAGGAGGCAATGAGCAGTTCTTC.

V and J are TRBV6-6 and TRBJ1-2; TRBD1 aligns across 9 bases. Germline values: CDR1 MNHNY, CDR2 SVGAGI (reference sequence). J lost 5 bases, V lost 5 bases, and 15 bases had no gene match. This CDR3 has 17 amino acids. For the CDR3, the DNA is TGTGCCAGCAGTCGAGGGGAACAGGGGGCCGGTCTTTATGGCTACACCTTC. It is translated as CASSRGEQGAGLYGYTF.

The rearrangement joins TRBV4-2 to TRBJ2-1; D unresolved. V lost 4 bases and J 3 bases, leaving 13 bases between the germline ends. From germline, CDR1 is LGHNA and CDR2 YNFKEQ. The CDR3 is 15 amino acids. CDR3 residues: CASSLAVEGYNEQFF. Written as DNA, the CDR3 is TGTGCCAGCAGCCTGGCGGTGGAAGGCTACAATGAGCAGTTCTTC.

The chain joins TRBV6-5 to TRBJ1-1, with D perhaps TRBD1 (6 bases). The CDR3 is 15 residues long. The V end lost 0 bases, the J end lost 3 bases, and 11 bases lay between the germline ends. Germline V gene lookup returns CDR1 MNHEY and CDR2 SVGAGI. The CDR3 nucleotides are TGTGCCAGCAGTTACTCATGGGGGGCGGACACTGAAGCTTTCTTT. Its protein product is CASSYSWGADTEAFF.

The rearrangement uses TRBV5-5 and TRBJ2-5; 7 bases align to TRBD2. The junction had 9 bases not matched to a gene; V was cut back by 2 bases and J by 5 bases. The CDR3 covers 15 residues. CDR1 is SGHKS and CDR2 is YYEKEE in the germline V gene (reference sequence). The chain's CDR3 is CASSFSGGRRETQYF. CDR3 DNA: TGTGCCAGCAGCTTCTCGGGGGGTCGTCGTGAGACCCAGTACTTC. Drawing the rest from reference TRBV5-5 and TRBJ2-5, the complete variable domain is DAGVTQSPTHLIKTRGQQVTLRCSPISGHKSVSWYQQVLGQGPQFIFQYYEKEERGRGNFPDRFSARQFPNYSSELNVNALLLGDSALYLCASSFSGGRRETQYFGPGTRLLVL.

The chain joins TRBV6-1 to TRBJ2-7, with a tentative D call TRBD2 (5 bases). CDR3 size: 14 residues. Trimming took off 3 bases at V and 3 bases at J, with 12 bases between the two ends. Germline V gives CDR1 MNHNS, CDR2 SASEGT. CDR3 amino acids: CASSELDLNYEQYF. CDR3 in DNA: TGTGCCAGCAGTGAGTTGGACTTAAACTACGAGCAGTACTTC.